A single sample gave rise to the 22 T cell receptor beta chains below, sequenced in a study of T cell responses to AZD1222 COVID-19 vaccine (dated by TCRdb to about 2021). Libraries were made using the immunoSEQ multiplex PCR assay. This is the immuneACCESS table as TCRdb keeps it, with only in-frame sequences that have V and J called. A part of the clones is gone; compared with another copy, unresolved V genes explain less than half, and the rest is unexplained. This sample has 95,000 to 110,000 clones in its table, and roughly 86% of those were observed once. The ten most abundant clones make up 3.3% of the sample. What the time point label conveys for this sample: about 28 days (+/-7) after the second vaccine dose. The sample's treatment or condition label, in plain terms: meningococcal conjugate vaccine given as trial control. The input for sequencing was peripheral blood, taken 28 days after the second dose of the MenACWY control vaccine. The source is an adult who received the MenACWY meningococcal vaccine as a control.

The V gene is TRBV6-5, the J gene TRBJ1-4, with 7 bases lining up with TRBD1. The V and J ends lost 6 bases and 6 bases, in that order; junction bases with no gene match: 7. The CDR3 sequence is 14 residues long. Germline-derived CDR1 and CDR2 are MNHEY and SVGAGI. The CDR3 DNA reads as TGTGCCAGCAGCAACAACAGGGGTGATGAAAAACTGTTTTTT. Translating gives CASSNNRGDEKLFF.

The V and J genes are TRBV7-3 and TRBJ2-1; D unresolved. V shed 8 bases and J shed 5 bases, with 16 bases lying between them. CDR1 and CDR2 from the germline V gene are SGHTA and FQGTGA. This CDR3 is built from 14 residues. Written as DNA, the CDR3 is TGTGCCAGCGCCGCCGGCCATGTAGACAATGAGCAGTTCTTC. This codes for CASAAGHVDNEQFF. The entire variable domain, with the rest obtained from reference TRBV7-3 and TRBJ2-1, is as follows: GAGVSQTPSNKVTEKGKYVELRCDPISGHTALYWYRQSLGQGPEFLIYFQGTGAADDSGLPNDRFFAVRPEGSVSTLKIQRTERGDSAVYLCASAAGHVDNEQFFGPGTRLTVL.

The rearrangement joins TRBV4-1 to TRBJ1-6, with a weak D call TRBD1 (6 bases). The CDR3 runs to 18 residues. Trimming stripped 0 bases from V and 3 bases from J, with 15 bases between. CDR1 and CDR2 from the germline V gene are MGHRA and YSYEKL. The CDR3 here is CASSQEGETGLYNSPLHF. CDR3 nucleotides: TGCGCCAGCAGCCAAGAAGGGGAGACAGGACTCTATAATTCACCCCTCCACTTT.

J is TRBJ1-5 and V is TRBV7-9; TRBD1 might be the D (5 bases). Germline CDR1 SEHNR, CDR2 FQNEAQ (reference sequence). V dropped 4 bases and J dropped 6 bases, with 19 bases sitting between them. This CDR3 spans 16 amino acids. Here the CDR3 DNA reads TGTGCCAGCAGCTCGTGGGGCTGGGAGGGAGGTCAGCCCCAGCATTTT. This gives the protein CASSSWGWEGGQPQHF. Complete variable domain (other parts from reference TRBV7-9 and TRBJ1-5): DTGVSQNPRHKITKRGQNVTFRCDPISEHNRLYWYRQTLGQGPEFLTYFQNEAQLEKSRLLSDRFSAERPKGSFSTLEIQRTEQGDSAMYLCASSSWGWEGGQPQHFGDGTRLSIL.

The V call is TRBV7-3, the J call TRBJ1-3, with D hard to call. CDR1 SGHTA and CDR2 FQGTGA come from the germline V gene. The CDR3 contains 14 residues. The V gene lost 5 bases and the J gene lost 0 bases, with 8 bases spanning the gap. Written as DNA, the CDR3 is TGTGCCAGCAGCCGTGACCCCTCTGGAAACACCATATATTTT. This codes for CASSRDPSGNTIYF.

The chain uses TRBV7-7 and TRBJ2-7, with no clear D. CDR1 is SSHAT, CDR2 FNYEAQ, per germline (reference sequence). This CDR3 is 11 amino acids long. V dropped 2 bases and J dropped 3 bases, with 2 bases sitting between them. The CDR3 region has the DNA TGTGCCAGCAGCTTAAGCTACGAGCAGTACTTC. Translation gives CASSLSYEQYF.

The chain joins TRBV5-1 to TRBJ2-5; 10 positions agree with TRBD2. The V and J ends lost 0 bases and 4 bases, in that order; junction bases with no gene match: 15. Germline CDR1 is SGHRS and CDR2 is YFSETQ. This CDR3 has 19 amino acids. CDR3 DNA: TGCGCCAGCAGCTTGGGACAGGGCTCCGGACTAGCGGTCCGAGAGACCCAGTACTTC. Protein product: CASSLGQGSGLAVRETQYF.

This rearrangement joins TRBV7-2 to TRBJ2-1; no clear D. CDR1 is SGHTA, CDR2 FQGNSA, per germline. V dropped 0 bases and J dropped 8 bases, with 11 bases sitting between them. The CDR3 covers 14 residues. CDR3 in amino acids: CASSLAMRAYEQFF. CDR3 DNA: TGTGCCAGCAGCTTAGCTATGCGTGCGTATGAGCAGTTCTTC.

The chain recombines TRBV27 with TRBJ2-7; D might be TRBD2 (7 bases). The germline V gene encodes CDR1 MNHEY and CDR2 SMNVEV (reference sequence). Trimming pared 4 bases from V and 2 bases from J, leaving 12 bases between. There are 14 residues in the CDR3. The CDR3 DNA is TGTGCCAGCAGTTCGCGCGGGGGCGCCTACGAGCAGTACTTC. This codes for CASSSRGGAYEQYF.

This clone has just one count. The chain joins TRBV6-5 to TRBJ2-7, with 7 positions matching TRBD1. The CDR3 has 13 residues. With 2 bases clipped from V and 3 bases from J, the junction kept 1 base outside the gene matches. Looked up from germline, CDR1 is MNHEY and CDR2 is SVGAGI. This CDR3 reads CASSYDRDYEQYF. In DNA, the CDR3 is TGTGCCAGCAGTTACGACAGGGACTACGAGCAGTACTTC.

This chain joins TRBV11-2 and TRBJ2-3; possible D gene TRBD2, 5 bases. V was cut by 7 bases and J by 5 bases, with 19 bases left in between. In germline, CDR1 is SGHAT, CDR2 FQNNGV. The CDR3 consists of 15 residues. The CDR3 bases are TGTGCCAGCACCCTAAGAGGCGGGCCGGGAGATACGCAGTATTTT. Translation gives CASTLRGGPGDTQYF.

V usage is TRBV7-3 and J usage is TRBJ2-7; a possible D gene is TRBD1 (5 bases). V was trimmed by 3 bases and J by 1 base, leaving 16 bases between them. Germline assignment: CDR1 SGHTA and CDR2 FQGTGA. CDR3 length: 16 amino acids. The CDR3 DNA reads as TGTGCCAGCAGCTTTGGGTTTTCCAGGGTTTCCTACGAGCAGTACTTC. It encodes CASSFGFSRVSYEQYF.

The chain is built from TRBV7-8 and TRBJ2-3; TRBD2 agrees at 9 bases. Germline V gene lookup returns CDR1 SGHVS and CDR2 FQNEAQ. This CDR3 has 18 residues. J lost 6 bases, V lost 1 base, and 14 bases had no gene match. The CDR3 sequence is CASSLGAGGSPSRDTQYF. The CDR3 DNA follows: TGTGCCAGCAGCTTAGGTGCGGGGGGGTCCCCCTCGCGGGATACGCAGTATTTT.

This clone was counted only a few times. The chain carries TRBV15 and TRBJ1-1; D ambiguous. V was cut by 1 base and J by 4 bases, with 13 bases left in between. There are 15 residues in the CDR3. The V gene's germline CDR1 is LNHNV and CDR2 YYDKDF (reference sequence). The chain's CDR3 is CATSRVLSQTTEAFF. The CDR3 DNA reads TGTGCCACCAGCAGAGTTCTTAGCCAAACCACTGAAGCTTTCTTT.

The CDR3 sequence: CAWSVGDTAGGYTF. Here the CDR3 DNA reads TGTGCCTGGAGTGTAGGGGACACCGCTGGGGGCTACACCTTC. The chain employs TRBV30 and TRBJ1-2; tentatively, D is TRBD1 (6 bases). Per germline, CDR1 GTSNPN and CDR2 SVGIG (reference sequence). This CDR3 is built from 14 residues. V dropped 0 bases and J dropped 8 bases, with 16 bases sitting between them.

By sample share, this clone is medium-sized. The chain's CDR3 is CATSRAEGDTEAFF. CDR3 DNA sequence: TGTGCCACCAGCAGGGCCGAGGGAGACACTGAAGCTTTCTTT. The chain links TRBV15 to TRBJ1-1; D unclear. Germline V gene lookup returns CDR1 LNHNV and CDR2 YYDKDF (reference sequence). The CDR3 is made up of 14 amino acids. V lost 3 bases and J 3 bases, leaving 11 bases between the germline ends.

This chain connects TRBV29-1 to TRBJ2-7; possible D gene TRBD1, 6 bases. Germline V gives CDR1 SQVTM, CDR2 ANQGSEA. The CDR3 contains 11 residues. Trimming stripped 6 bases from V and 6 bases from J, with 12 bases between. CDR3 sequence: CSVLTGPEQYF. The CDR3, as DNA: TGCAGCGTCTTAACAGGGCCCGAGCAGTACTTC.

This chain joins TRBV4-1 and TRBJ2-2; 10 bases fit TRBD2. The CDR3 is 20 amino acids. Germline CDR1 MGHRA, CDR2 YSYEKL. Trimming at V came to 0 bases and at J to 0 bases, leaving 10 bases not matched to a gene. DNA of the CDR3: TGCGCCAGCAGCCAAGAGACTAGCGGGTTCCCTCGCGCGAACACCGGGGAGCTGTTTTTT. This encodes CASSQETSGFPRANTGELFF.

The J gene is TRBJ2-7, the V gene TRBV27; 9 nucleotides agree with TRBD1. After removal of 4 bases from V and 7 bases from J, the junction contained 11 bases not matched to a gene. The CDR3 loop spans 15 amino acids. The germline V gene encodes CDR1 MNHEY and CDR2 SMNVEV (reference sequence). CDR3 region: CASSSPGQGLREQYF. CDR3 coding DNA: TGTGCCAGCAGTTCCCCGGGACAGGGACTGAGGGAGCAGTACTTC.

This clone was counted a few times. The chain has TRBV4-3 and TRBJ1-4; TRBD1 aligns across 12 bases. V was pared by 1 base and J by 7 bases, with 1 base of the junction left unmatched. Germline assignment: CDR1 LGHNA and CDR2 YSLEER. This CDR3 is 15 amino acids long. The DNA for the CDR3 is TGCGCCAGCAGCCAAGGGGGACAGGGGGCTGAAAAACTGTTTTTT. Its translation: CASSQGGQGAEKLFF.

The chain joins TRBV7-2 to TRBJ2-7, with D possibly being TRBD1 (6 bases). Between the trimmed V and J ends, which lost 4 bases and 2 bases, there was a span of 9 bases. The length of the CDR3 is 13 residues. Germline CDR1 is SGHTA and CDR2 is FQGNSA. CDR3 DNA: TGTGCCAGCAGCTACCGGACAGCCTACGAGCAGTACTTC. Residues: CASSYRTAYEQYF.

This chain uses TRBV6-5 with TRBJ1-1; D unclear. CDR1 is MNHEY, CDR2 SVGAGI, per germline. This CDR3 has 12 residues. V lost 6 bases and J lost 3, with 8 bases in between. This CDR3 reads CASRIGHTEAFF. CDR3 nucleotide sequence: TGTGCCAGCAGGATTGGACACACTGAAGCTTTCTTT.